The 8 T cell receptor beta chains below were found in one sample sequenced in a study of PD-1 blockade in classical Hodgkin lymphoma. Relapse was seen in all patients after autologous stem cell transplantation, and brentuximab vedotin exposure was variable. Sequencing used immunoSEQ multiplex PCR; TCRdb keeps in-frame clones, though not all of them. The top ten hold roughly 10% of the sample, which has more than 140,000 clones, approximately 72% seen once. The sample consisted of peripheral blood mononuclear cells (PBMCs), taken before the second cycle of nivolumab. These receptors all come from a human donor with classical Hodgkin lymphoma.

The chain links TRBV21-1 to TRBJ2-3; TRBD1, the table's D call, lacks a check against the DNA. TRBV21-1 is listed as a pseudogene. This CDR3 is 18 amino acids long. The CDR3 spells CASSKGVPGQGTTDTQYF. CDR3 bases: TGTGCCAGCAGCAAAGGGGTACCCGGGCAGGGGACCACAGATACGCAGTATTTT.

In this sample, this clone turned up a few times. V and J are TRBV11-2 and TRBJ1-4; 10 positions agree with TRBD1. Germline assignment: CDR1 SGHAT and CDR2 FQNNGV. This CDR3 has 18 amino acids. After removal of 0 bases from V and 8 bases from J, the junction contained 12 bases not matched to a gene. The CDR3 DNA reads TGTGCCAGCAGCTTAGAACCGGGACAGGGGTCTGTTAAGGAAAAACTGTTTTTT. Translated: CASSLEPGQGSVKEKLFF.

This clone was seen only a few times. V gene TRBV19 combines with J gene TRBJ1-2, with 10 bases that match TRBD1. Germline values: CDR1 LNHDA, CDR2 SQIVND (reference sequence). The CDR3 length is 15 residues. Unmatched junction bases numbered 9, after V lost 5 bases and J lost 6 bases. The CDR3 bases are TGTGCCAGTAGTCCCGACAGGGGGCAATCTGATGGCTACACCTTC. Amino acids: CASSPDRGQSDGYTF.

The J gene is TRBJ1-2, the V gene TRBV21-1; the table's D call of TRBD1 was not tested on the DNA. TRBV21-1 counts as a pseudogene. There are 17 residues in the CDR3. The CDR3 DNA is TGTGCCAGCAGCAAAAGGGACAGCCCTCCAACTAACTATGGCTACACCTTC. Amino acid sequence: CASSKRDSPPTNYGYTF.

This clone was observed once. The chain has TRBV2 and TRBJ1-1; weak D call: TRBD1 (6 bases). V lost 6 bases to trimming and J lost 5 bases, with 19 bases between them. The CDR3 runs 15 residues. Germline V gives CDR1 SNHLY, CDR2 FYNNEI. The CDR3 is CASSRNTGGRTEAFF. DNA for the CDR3: TGTGCCAGCAGCCGCAACACGGGGGGCCGGACTGAAGCTTTCTTT.

V is TRBV9 and J is TRBJ1-1; D possibly corresponds to TRBD1 (6 bases). Trimming removed 1 base at V and 4 bases at J, with 20 bases between. The CDR3 length is 17 residues. CDR1 and CDR2 (germline): SGDLS, YYNGEE. As DNA, the CDR3 is TGTGCCAGCAGCGTAACAGGGAAGGGATCTTTGGGCACTGAAGCTTTCTTT. This gives the protein CASSVTGKGSLGTEAFF.

The chain links TRBV21-1 to TRBJ2-2; the D call TRBD1 from the table was never checked on the DNA. TRBV21-1 is flagged as a pseudogene. The CDR3 has 19 residues. DNA for the CDR3: TGTGCCAGCACCGAAGACGACAGGAAAAGCCGCTTTAACACCGGGGAGCTGTTTTTT. The encoded protein is CASTEDDRKSRFNTGELFF.

The rearrangement uses TRBV28 and TRBJ2-7; perhaps TRBD2 as D (5 bases). Germline V lookup: CDR1 MDHEN, CDR2 SYDVKM. The germline V and J ends were trimmed by 2 bases and 6 bases, with 11 bases remaining between them. The CDR3 sequence is 13 residues long. DNA for the CDR3: TGTGCCAGCAGTTTAGTCCGACTAAGCGAGCAGTACTTC. It is translated as CASSLVRLSEQYF.